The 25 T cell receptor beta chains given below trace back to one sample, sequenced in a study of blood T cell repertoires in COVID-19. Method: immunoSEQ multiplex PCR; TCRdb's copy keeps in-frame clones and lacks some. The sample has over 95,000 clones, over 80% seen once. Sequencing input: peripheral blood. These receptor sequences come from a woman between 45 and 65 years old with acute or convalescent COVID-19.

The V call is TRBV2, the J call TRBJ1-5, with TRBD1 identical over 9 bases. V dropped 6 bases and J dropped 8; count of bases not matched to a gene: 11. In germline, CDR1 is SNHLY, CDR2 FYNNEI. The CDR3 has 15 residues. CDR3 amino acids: CASRGGQGAYEPQHF. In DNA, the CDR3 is TGTGCCAGCAGGGGGGGACAGGGTGCCTACGAGCCCCAGCATTTT.

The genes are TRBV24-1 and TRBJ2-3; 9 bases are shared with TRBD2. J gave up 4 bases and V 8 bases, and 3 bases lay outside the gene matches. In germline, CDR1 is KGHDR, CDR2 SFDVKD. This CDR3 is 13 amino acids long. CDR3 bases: TGTGCCACCACTAGCGGGGTATCAGATACGCAGTATTTT. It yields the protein CATTSGVSDTQYF.

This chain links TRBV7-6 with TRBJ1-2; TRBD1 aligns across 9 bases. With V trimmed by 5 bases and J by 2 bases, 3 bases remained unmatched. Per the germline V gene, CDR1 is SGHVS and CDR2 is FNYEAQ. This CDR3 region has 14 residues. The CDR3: CASSPGQGNYGYTF. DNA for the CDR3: TGTGCCAGCAGCCCGGGACAGGGAAACTATGGCTACACCTTC. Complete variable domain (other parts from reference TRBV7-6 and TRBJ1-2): GAGVSQSPRYKVTKRGQDVALRCDPISGHVSLYWYRQALGQGPEFLTYFNYEAQQDKSGLPNDRFSAERPEGSISTLTIQRTEQRDSAMYRCASSPGQGNYGYTFGSGTRLTVV.

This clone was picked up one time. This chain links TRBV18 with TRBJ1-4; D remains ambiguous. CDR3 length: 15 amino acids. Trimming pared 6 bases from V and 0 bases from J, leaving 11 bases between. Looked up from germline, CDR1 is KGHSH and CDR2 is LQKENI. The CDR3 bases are TGTGCCAGCTCCCGTACTATTGCAACTAATGAAAAACTGTTTTTT. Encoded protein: CASSRTIATNEKLFF.

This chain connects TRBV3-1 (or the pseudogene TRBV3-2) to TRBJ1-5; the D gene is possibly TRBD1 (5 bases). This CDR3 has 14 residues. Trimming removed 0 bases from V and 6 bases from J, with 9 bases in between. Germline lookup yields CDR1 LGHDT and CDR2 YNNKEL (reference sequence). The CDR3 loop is CASSQEGDAQPQHF. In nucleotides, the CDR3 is TGTGCCAGCAGCCAAGAAGGGGATGCTCAGCCCCAGCATTTT.

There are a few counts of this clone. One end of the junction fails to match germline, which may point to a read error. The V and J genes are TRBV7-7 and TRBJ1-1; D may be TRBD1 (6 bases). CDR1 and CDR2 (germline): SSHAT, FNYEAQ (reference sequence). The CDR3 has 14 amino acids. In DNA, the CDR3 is TGTGCTAGCAGACCACAGGGAGTTCGAACTGAAGCTTTCTTT. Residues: CASRPQGVRTEAFF.

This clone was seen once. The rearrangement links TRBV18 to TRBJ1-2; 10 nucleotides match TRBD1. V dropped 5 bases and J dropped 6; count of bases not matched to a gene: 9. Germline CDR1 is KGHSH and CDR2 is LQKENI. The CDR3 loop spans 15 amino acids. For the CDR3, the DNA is TGTGCCAGCTCATCTCGACAGGGGGCGGTTCATGGCTACACCTTC. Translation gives CASSSRQGAVHGYTF. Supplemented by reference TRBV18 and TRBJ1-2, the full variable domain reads NAGVMQNPRHLVRRRGQEARLRCSPMKGHSHVYWYRQLPEEGLKFMVYLQKENIIDESGMPKERFSAEFPKEGPSILRIQQVVRGDSAAYFCASSSRQGAVHGYTFGSGTRLTVV.

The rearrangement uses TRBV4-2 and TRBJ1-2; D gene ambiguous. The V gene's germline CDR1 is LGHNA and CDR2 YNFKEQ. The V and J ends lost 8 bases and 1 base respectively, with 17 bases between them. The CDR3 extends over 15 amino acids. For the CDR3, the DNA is TGTGCCAGCTCATTGGAGAAATCAAATAACTATGGCTACACCTTC. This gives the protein CASSLEKSNNYGYTF.

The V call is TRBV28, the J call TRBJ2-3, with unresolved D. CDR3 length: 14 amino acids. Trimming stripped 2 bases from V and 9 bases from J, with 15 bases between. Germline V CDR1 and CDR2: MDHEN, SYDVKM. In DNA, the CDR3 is TGTGCCAGCAGTTTAAGAGGAGCGACTCAGACGCAGTATTTT. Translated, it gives CASSLRGATQTQYF.

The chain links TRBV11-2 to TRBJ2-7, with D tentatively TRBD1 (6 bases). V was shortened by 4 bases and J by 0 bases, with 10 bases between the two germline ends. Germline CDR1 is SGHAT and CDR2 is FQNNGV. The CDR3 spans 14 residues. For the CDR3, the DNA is TGTGCCAGCAGCTCGTCGACAGGCTCCTACGAGCAGTACTTC. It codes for CASSSSTGSYEQYF.

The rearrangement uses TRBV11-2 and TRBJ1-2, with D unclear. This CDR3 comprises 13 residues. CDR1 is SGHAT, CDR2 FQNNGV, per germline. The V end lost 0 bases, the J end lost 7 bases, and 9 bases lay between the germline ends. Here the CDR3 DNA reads TGTGCCAGCAGCTTAGACCTTCCTTCTGGCTACACCTTC. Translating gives CASSLDLPSGYTF.

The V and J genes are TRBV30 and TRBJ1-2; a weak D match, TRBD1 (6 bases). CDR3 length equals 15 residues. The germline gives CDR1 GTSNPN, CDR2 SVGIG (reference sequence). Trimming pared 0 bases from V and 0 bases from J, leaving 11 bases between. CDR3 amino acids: CAWSVHRTANYGYTF. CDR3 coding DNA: TGTGCCTGGAGTGTTCACAGGACAGCTAACTATGGCTACACCTTC.

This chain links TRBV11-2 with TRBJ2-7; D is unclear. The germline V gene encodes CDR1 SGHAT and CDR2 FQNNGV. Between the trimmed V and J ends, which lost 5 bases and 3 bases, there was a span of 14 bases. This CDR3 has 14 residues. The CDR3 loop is CASSPGIWHYEQYF. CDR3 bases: TGTGCCAGCAGCCCAGGAATTTGGCACTACGAGCAGTACTTC.

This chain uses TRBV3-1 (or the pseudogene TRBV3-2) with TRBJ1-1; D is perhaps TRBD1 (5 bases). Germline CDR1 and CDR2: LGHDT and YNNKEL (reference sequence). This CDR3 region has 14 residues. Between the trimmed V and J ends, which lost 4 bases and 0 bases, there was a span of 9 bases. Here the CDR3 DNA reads TGTGCCAGCAGCCTCGGGACTTTGAACACTGAAGCTTTCTTT. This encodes CASSLGTLNTEAFF.

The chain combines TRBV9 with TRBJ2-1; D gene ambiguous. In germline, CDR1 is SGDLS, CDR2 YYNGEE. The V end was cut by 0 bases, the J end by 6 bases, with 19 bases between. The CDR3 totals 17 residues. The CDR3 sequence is CASSVGEMPIGGNEQFF. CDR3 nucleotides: TGTGCCAGCAGCGTAGGAGAAATGCCAATCGGTGGCAATGAGCAGTTCTTC.

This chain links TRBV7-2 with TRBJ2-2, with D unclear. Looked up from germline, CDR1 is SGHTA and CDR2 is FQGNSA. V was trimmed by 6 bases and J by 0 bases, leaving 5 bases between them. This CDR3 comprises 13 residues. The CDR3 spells CASRYTNTGELFF. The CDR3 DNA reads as TGTGCCAGCAGATATACGAACACCGGGGAGCTGTTTTTT.

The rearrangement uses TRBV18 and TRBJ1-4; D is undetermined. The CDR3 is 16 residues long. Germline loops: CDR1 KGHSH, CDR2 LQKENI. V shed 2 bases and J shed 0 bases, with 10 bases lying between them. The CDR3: CASSPRASATNEKLFF. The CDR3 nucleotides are TGTGCCAGCTCACCAAGAGCGAGTGCAACTAATGAAAAACTGTTTTTT.

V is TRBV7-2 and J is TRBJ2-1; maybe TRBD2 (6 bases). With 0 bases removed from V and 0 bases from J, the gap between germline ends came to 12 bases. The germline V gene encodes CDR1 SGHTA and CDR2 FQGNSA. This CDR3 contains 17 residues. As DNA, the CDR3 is TGTGCCAGCAGCTTAGCTGGGGGGTCGGGCTCCTACAATGAGCAGTTCTTC. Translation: CASSLAGGSGSYNEQFF. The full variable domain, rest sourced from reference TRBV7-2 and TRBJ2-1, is GAGVSQSPSNKVTEKGKDVELRCDPISGHTALYWYRQSLGQGLEFLIYFQGNSAPDKSGLPSDRFSAERTGGSVSTLTIQRTQQEDSAVYLCASSLAGGSGSYNEQFFGPGTRLTVL.

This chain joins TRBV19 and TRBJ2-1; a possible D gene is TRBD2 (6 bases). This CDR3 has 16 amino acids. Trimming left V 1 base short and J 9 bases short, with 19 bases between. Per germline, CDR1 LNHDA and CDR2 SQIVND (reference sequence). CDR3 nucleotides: TGTGCCAGTAGTATAGGTAGACTAGTAGTTGGGAGTGAGCAGTTCTTC. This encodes CASSIGRLVVGSEQFF.

The chain's CDR3 is CASDALEGVKYGYTF. CDR3 in DNA: TGTGCCTCCGATGCCTTGGAGGGAGTGAAGTATGGCTACACCTTC. The chain combines TRBV30 with TRBJ1-2, with D uncertain. The CDR3 runs 15 residues. V was cut by 7 bases and J by 5 bases, with 23 bases left in between. The V gene's germline CDR1 is GTSNPN and CDR2 SVGIG (reference sequence).

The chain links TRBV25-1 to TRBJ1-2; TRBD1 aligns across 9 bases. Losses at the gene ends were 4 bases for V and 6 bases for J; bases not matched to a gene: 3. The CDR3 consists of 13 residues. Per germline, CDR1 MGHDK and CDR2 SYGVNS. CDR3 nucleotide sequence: TGTGCCAGCAGTGCGGGACAGGGTGATGGCTACACCTTC. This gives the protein CASSAGQGDGYTF.

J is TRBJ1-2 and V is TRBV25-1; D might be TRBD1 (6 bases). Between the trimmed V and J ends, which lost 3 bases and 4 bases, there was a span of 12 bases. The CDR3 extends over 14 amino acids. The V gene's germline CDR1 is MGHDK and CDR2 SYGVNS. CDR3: CASSDRGRVYGYTF. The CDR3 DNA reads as TGTGCCAGCAGTGACAGGGGCCGGGTCTATGGCTACACCTTC.

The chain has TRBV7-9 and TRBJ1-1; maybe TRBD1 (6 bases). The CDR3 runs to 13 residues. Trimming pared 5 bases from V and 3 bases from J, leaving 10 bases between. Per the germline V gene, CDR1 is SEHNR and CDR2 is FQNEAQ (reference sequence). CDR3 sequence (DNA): TGTGCCAGCAGCGCGACAGGATACACTGAAGCTTTCTTT. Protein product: CASSATGYTEAFF.

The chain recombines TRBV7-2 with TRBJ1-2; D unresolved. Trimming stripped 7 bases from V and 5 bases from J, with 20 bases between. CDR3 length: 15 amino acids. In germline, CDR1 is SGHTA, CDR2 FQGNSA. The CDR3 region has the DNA TGTGCCAGCACGGGTTCATCGACCGGGAGTTATGGCTACACCTTC. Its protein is CASTGSSTGSYGYTF.

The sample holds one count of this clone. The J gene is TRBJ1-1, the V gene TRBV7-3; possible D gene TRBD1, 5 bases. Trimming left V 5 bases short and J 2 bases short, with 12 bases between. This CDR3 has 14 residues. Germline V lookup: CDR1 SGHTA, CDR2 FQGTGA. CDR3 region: CASSPSTDNTEAFF. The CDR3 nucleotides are TGTGCCAGCAGCCCCTCGACAGACAACACTGAAGCTTTCTTT.